In its sample, the clone carrying this T cell receptor (beta chain) was seen many times. This record belongs to a study of Graves' ophthalmopathy and Graves' hyperthyroidism. V lost 1 base, J lost 4 bases, and 5 bases stayed unmatched. CDR3 length equals 14 residues. The germline gives CDR1 SGHRS, CDR2 YFSETQ. From RNA, the CDR3 regions of TCR beta chains were amplified and sequenced. Scientists carried out first-round RT-PCR using HTBI primers and then a second-round multiplex PCR. TCRdb independently ran MiXCR on the multiplex PCR reads; one entry per CDR3 protein. The data contain hundreds of thousands of distinct CDR3 sequences, about 21% of them singletons.

This sequence joins TRBV5-1 and TRBJ2-7; 7 bases are shared with TRBD2. Sequencing input: peripheral blood. The TCR originated in a woman between 18 and 30 years old with stable Graves' hyperthyroidism. CDR3 residues: CASSLSQRGYEQYF. In DNA, the CDR3 is TGCGCCAGCAGCTTGAGCCAGCGGGGTTACGAGCAGTACTTC.